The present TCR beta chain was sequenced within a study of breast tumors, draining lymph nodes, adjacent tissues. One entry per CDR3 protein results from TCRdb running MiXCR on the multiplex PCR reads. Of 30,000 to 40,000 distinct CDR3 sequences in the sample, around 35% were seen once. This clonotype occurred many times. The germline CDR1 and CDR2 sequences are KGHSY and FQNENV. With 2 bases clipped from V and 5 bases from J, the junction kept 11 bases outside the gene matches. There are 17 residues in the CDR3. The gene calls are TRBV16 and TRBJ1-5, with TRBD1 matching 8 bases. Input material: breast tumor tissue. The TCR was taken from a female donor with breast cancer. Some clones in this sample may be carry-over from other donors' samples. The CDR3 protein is CASSQRVGRGQDQPQHF. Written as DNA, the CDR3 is TGTGCCAGCAGCCAACGAGTAGGCAGGGGGCAGGATCAGCCCCAGCATTTT.